Listed here are 18 T cell receptor beta chains from one sample, sequenced in a study of T cell clones after liver transplantation. The data were produced by immunoSEQ multiplex PCR, yet TCRdb's version contains in-frame clones alone and is incomplete. The sample records roughly 70,000 clones, roughly 90% being singletons. This specimen consisted of CD4+ T cells from blood, obtained before liver transplant. These receptors came from a human donor who received a liver transplant.

The genes are TRBV6-1 and TRBJ2-7, with D perhaps matching TRBD2 (6 bases). CDR1 and CDR2 (germline): MNHNS, SASEGT. This CDR3 comprises 15 residues. The germline V and J ends were trimmed by 2 bases and 6 bases, with 17 bases remaining between them. The CDR3 region has the DNA TGTGCCAGCAGTGAATCGGGGGTATTCTTTGGCGAGCAGTACTTC. Its protein is CASSESGVFFGEQYF.

The chain has TRBV7-3 and TRBJ2-6, with D hard to call. This CDR3 spans 15 amino acids. The germline gives CDR1 SGHTA, CDR2 FQGTGA. V lost 3 bases and J lost 2, with 8 bases in between. The CDR3 region is CASSLAGTGANVLTF. For the CDR3, the DNA is TGTGCCAGCAGCTTGGCAGGAACTGGGGCCAACGTCCTGACTTTC. Variable domain in full (rest from reference TRBV7-3 and TRBJ2-6): GAGVSQTPSNKVTEKGKYVELRCDPISGHTALYWYRQSLGQGPEFLIYFQGTGAADDSGLPNDRFFAVRPEGSVSTLKIQRTERGDSAVYLCASSLAGTGANVLTFGAGSRLTVL.

The rearrangement uses TRBV27 and TRBJ2-5; 8 nucleotides line up with TRBD2. Trimming cost V 3 bases and J 5 bases; bases outside gene matches: 8. The CDR3 is 15 residues long. The germline V gene encodes CDR1 MNHEY and CDR2 SMNVEV (reference sequence). The CDR3 sequence is CASSFSGLVVETQYF. The CDR3 DNA follows: TGTGCCAGCAGTTTTTCGGGACTAGTTGTGGAGACCCAGTACTTC.

V is TRBV27 and J is TRBJ1-6; 7 bases line up with TRBD1. The CDR3 is 15 residues long. V trimming: 3 bases; J trimming: 5 bases; junction bases outside the gene matches: 4. Looked up from germline, CDR1 is MNHEY and CDR2 is SMNVEV (reference sequence). The CDR3 protein is CASSLAGTDNSPLHF. CDR3 bases: TGTGCCAGCAGTTTGGCCGGGACAGATAATTCACCCCTCCACTTT.

The chain recombines TRBV7-5 with TRBJ1-2; the table calls TRBD1, which could not be checked here. TRBV7-5 is an annotated pseudogene. The length of the CDR3 is 11 residues. CDR3 region: CVRSDDSPYTF. CDR3 nucleotide sequence: TGTGTCAGAAGCGACGACAGCCCCTACACCTTC.

This chain uses TRBV19 with TRBJ1-5, with a possible D match to TRBD1 (5 bases). Trimming shortened V by 6 bases and J by 0 bases, and 12 bases separated the two germline ends. The CDR3 totals 15 residues. From germline, CDR1 is LNHDA and CDR2 SQIVND (reference sequence). The CDR3 DNA sequence: TGTGCCAGTAGGGCGGATGGGGGTAGCAATCAGCCCCAGCATTTT. Protein product: CASRADGGSNQPQHF.

CDR3 sequence (DNA): TGTGCCAGCAGCCGGAGTACCGGGGAGCTGTTTTTT. Protein product: CASSRSTGELFF. The V and J genes are TRBV6-5 and TRBJ2-2, with D hard to call. V was pared by 6 bases and J by 5 bases, with 7 bases between. This CDR3 is built from 12 residues. Looked up from germline, CDR1 is MNHEY and CDR2 is SVGAGI.

CDR3 protein: CASSLGPGQSTDTQYF. DNA of the CDR3: TGTGCCAGCAGCTTAGGACCGGGACAGAGCACAGATACGCAGTATTTT. J is TRBJ2-3 and V is TRBV11-3, with TRBD1 matching over 7 bases. The V gene's germline CDR1 is SGHNT and CDR2 YENEEA. The CDR3 contains 16 residues. J gave up 0 bases and V 1 base, and 4 bases lay outside the gene matches.

V gene TRBV7-6 combines with J gene TRBJ2-1; no clear D gene. The V and J ends lost 0 bases and 4 bases respectively, with 10 bases between them. Germline assignment: CDR1 SGHVS and CDR2 FNYEAQ. The CDR3 runs 15 residues. CDR3 sequence: CASSLAHGSYNEQFF. CDR3 sequence (DNA): TGTGCCAGCAGCTTAGCCCACGGATCTTACAATGAGCAGTTCTTC.

The chain is built from TRBV5-1 and TRBJ1-4; 7 bases match TRBD1. Germline V lookup: CDR1 SGHRS, CDR2 YFSETQ. J gave up 7 bases and V 5 bases, and 11 bases lay outside the gene matches. CDR3 length: 15 residues. Written as DNA, the CDR3 is TGCGCCAGCAGGCAAGGGACAGCTCTCCCTGAAAAACTGTTTTTT. It is translated as CASRQGTALPEKLFF. The whole variable domain, filled in from reference TRBV5-1 and TRBJ1-4, reads KAGVTQTPRYLIKTRGQQVTLSCSPISGHRSVSWYQQTPGQGLQFLFEYFSETQRNKGNFPGRFSGRQFSNSRSEMNVSTLELGDSALYLCASRQGTALPEKLFFGSGTQLSVL.

The V gene is TRBV2, the J gene TRBJ2-7; D might be TRBD1 or TRBD2, each matching 6 bases. Trimming took off 7 bases at V and 6 bases at J, with 22 bases between the two ends. The CDR3 covers 15 residues. Per germline, CDR1 SNHLY and CDR2 FYNNEI. CDR3: CASIGGVLRGSEQYF. The CDR3 bases are TGTGCCAGCATCGGAGGGGTCCTAAGGGGGTCCGAGCAGTACTTC.

As concerns this clone: Other DNA sequences from this sample encode an identical CDR3 as well. V and J are TRBV5-7 and TRBJ1-5, with D perhaps matching TRBD1 (5 bases). TRBV5-7 counts as an open reading frame of uncertain function. This CDR3 is built from 16 residues. The CDR3: CVGEADSGGGNQPQHF. In DNA, the CDR3 is TGTGTGGGGGAGGCGGATTCCGGGGGGGGCAATCAGCCCCAGCATTTT.

The J gene is TRBJ2-4, the V gene TRBV9; D is possibly TRBD1 (6 bases). The CDR3 consists of 15 residues. V lost 4 bases and J 2 bases, leaving 13 bases between the germline ends. Germline CDR1 reads SGDLS; CDR2 reads YYNGEE. DNA of the CDR3: TGTGCCAGCAGCTCAGAAAGGGGGACCAAAAACATTCAGTACTTC. As protein: CASSSERGTKNIQYF.

The V and J genes are TRBV10-3 and TRBJ2-7, with 12 bases identical to TRBD1. V gave up 9 bases and J gave up 7 bases; unmatched junction bases: 4. The CDR3 length is 12 residues. Germline CDR1 reads ENHRY; CDR2 reads SYGVKD. DNA for the CDR3: TGTGCCATGGGACAGGGGGCGCTTGAGCAGTACTTC. This codes for CAMGQGALEQYF.

J is TRBJ1-2 and V is TRBV18, with 7 positions matching TRBD1. J gave up 7 bases and V 3 bases, and 5 bases lay outside the gene matches. In germline, CDR1 is KGHSH, CDR2 LQKENI. The CDR3 is made up of 13 amino acids. CDR3 DNA sequence: TGTGCCAGCTCACCCGGCCAGGGGGGTGGCTACACCTTC. It yields the protein CASSPGQGGGYTF.

The CDR3 spells CASRTVRAKNIQYF. CDR3 DNA: TGTGCCAGCAGGACAGTAAGGGCCAAAAACATTCAGTACTTC. The chain carries TRBV6-5 and TRBJ2-4, with D possibly being TRBD1 (5 bases). V was pared by 6 bases and J by 1 base, with 10 bases between. Germline loops: CDR1 MNHEY, CDR2 SVGAGI. The CDR3 is 14 residues long.

The count of this clone is one. V and J are TRBV6-6 and TRBJ2-6; tentatively, D is TRBD1 or TRBD2 (5 bases each). The CDR3 runs to 15 residues. Germline lookup yields CDR1 MNHNY and CDR2 SVGAGI (reference sequence). With 8 bases removed from V and 2 bases from J, the gap between germline ends came to 13 bases. The CDR3 is CASGPRGTGANVLTF. In DNA form, the CDR3 reads TGTGCCAGCGGGCCGAGGGGCACTGGGGCCAACGTCCTGACTTTC.

The rearrangement links TRBV5-1 to TRBJ1-1; TRBD1 might be the D (6 bases). CDR1 is SGHRS, CDR2 YFSETQ, per germline. V lost 3 bases, J lost 3 bases, and 12 bases lay in between. CDR3 length equals 14 residues. The CDR3 is CASSSTGRDTEAFF. CDR3 coding DNA: TGCGCCAGCAGCTCGACAGGAAGGGACACTGAAGCTTTCTTT. The variable domain in full, completed from reference TRBV5-1 and TRBJ1-1, reads KAGVTQTPRYLIKTRGQQVTLSCSPISGHRSVSWYQQTPGQGLQFLFEYFSETQRNKGNFPGRFSGRQFSNSRSEMNVSTLELGDSALYLCASSSTGRDTEAFFGQGTRLTVV.